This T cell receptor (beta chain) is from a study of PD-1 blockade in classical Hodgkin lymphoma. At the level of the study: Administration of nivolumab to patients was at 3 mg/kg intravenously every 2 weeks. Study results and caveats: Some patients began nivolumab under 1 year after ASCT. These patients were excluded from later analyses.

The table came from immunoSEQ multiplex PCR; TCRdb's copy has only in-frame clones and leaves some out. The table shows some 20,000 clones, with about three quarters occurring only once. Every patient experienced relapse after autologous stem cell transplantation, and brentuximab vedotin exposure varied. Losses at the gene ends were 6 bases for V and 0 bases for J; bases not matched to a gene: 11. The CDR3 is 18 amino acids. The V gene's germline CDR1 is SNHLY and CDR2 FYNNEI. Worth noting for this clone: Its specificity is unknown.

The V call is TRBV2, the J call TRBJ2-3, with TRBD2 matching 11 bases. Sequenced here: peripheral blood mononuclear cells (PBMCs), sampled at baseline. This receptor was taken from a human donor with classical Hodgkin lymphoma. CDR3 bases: TGTGCCAGCAGCTACCGACTAGCGGGGCCCTTTAGCACAGATACGCAGTATTTT. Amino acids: CASSYRLAGPFSTDTQYF.